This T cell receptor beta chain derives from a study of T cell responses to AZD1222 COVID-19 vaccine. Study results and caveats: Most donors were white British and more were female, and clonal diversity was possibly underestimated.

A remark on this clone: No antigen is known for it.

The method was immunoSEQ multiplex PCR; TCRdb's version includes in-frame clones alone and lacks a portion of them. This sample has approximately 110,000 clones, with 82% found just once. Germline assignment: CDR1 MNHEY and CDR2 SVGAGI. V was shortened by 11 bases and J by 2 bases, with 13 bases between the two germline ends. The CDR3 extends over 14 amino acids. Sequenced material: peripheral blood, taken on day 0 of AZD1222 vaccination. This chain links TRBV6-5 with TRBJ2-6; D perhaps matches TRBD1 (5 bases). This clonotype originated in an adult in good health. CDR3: CALSDSTGANVLTF. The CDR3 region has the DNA TGTGCCCTCTCAGACAGTACTGGGGCCAACGTCCTGACTTTC.